This T cell receptor beta chain was recorded in a study of monozygotic twins with inflammatory bowel disease. The CDR3 totals 16 residues. TCRdb re-called the 5' RACE reads, yielding one record per CDR3 amino acid sequence without DNA. The specimen's table records about 350,000 distinct CDR3 sequences. The TCR comes from a human donor with ulcerative colitis or Crohn's disease, or a healthy co-twin of an affected twin (not recorded which). The chain uses TRBV12-2 and TRBJ1-2; TCRdb selects TRBD1, and the lack of DNA leaves this call unchecked. TRBV12-2 is designated a pseudogene. Sample: blood. CDR3 protein: CASRLGPETGQWGSTF.